These 13 T cell receptor beta chains share one sample of origin, sequenced in a study of blood T cell repertoires in COVID-19. Clones were sequenced by immunoSEQ multiplex PCR, and TCRdb holds only the in-frame ones, with some missing. The table includes about 160,000 clones, 75% to 90% detected once. Sequencing used peripheral blood. The receptors come from a human donor with acute or convalescent COVID-19. The donor label of this sample is uncertain.

V usage is TRBV7-9 and J usage is TRBJ2-3, with TRBD2 matching over 11 bases. Germline loops: CDR1 SEHNR, CDR2 FQNEAQ (reference sequence). The CDR3 is 18 amino acids. The ends lost 2 bases at V and 7 bases at J; junction bases unmatched: 14. Here the CDR3 reads CASSLWLRRSGGANTQYF. Written as DNA, the CDR3 is TGTGCCAGCAGCTTATGGCTCAGGCGTAGCGGGGGGGCTAATACGCAGTATTTT.

The rearrangement uses TRBV4-1 and TRBJ2-1; maybe TRBD1 (6 bases). V dropped 5 bases and J dropped 7 bases, with 12 bases sitting between them. The CDR3 totals 13 residues. Germline-derived CDR1 and CDR2 are MGHRA and YSYEKL. DNA for the CDR3: TGCGCCAGCAGCGTACAGGGATGGAATGAGCAGTTCTTC. Its translation: CASSVQGWNEQFF.

This chain uses TRBV6-5 with TRBJ2-7; tentatively, D is TRBD1 (5 bases). Germline V gene data show CDR1 as MNHEY and CDR2 as SVGAGI. Trimming pared 8 bases from V and 6 bases from J, leaving 14 bases between. The CDR3 loop spans 12 amino acids. CDR3 protein: CASGAIYGEQYF. The CDR3, as DNA: TGTGCCAGCGGGGCAATCTATGGCGAGCAGTACTTC.

V gene TRBV14 combines with J gene TRBJ2-1; TRBD2 is a possible D gene (6 bases). CDR1 is SGHDN and CDR2 is FVKESK in the germline V gene. This CDR3 region has 15 residues. Trimming shortened V by 2 bases and J by 4 bases, and 12 bases separated the two germline ends. In nucleotides, the CDR3 is TGTGCCAGCAGCCAAAAAGGCGGGGCGTACAATGAGCAGTTCTTC. It specifies CASSQKGGAYNEQFF.

The J gene is TRBJ1-5, the V gene TRBV7-2, with D unresolved. The germline V and J ends were trimmed by 4 bases and 6 bases, with 13 bases remaining between them. Germline CDR1 is SGHTA and CDR2 is FQGNSA. The length of the CDR3 is 14 residues. The CDR3 sequence: CASSSGRKGQPQHF. Here the CDR3 DNA reads TGTGCCAGCAGCTCAGGTCGTAAAGGTCAGCCCCAGCATTTT.

The genes are TRBV7-8 and TRBJ1-6; D is possibly TRBD1 (6 bases). The CDR3 spans 16 residues. The germline gives CDR1 SGHVS, CDR2 FQNEAQ. V was pared by 2 bases and J by 7 bases, with 15 bases between. CDR3 sequence: CASSLWDTISNSPLHF. The CDR3 DNA sequence: TGTGCCAGCAGCTTATGGGACACCATTAGCAATTCACCCCTCCACTTT.

V is TRBV4-2 and J is TRBJ2-1; 8 nucleotides line up with TRBD2. Germline loops: CDR1 LGHNA, CDR2 YNFKEQ. This CDR3 has 15 amino acids. Trimming at V came to 2 bases and at J to 5 bases, leaving 5 bases not matched to a gene. The CDR3 spells CASSQPGGRNNEQFF. DNA of the CDR3: TGTGCCAGCAGCCAACCGGGGGGGAGAAACAATGAGCAGTTCTTC.

The V gene is TRBV30, the J gene TRBJ1-5; 8 bases map to TRBD1. With V trimmed by 2 bases and J by 6 bases, 9 bases remained unmatched. Germline CDR1 reads GTSNPN; CDR2 reads SVGIG (reference sequence). CDR3 length: 15 residues. The CDR3 loop is CAWSIGQGKRQPQHF. In DNA, the CDR3 is TGTGCCTGGAGTATCGGACAGGGCAAGCGTCAGCCCCAGCATTTT.

The V gene is TRBV27, the J gene TRBJ2-7, with TRBD1 identical over 7 bases. Germline lookup yields CDR1 MNHEY and CDR2 SMNVEV (reference sequence). The V segment lost 0 bases and the J segment 3 bases; nucleotides outside the gene matches: 11. This CDR3 comprises 17 residues. Here the CDR3 DNA reads TGTGCCAGCAGTTTATCGGGGAGACAGGGCAGCTACTACGAGCAGTACTTC. Translating gives CASSLSGRQGSYYEQYF.

For the CDR3, the DNA is TGTGCCAGTATGAAATTTGATGGGCCCCTTAAGGAAAAACTGTTTTTT. This encodes CASMKFDGPLKEKLFF. V and J are TRBV19 and TRBJ1-4; D is ambiguous. The CDR3 spans 16 residues. Trimming took 7 bases from V and 8 from J, leaving 23 bases between them. CDR1 and CDR2 from the germline V gene are LNHDA and SQIVND (reference sequence).

The chain recombines TRBV11-1 with TRBJ1-1, with 7 bases fitting TRBD1. The V gene's germline CDR1 is SGHAT and CDR2 FQDESV (reference sequence). Unmatched junction bases numbered 2, after V lost 0 bases and J lost 1 base. The CDR3 extends over 15 amino acids. The CDR3 sequence: CASSLAGTANTEAFF. DNA for the CDR3: TGTGCCAGCAGCTTAGCCGGGACAGCGAACACTGAAGCTTTCTTT.

The gene calls are TRBV7-2 and TRBJ1-6, with D hard to call. This CDR3 is 13 amino acids long. Germline V gene lookup returns CDR1 SGHTA and CDR2 FQGNSA. Trimming left V 1 base short and J 7 bases short, with 5 bases between. As DNA, the CDR3 is TGTGCCAGCAGCTTAGGTTCGAATTCACCCCTCCACTTT. As protein: CASSLGSNSPLHF.

The gene calls are TRBV3-1 (or the pseudogene TRBV3-2) and TRBJ2-1; 12 nucleotides align to TRBD2. Per the germline V gene, CDR1 is LGHDT and CDR2 is YNNKEL (reference sequence). The CDR3 runs to 16 residues. V gave up 1 base and J gave up 9 bases; unmatched junction bases: 7. CDR3 sequence (DNA): TGTGCCAGCAGCCAAGGAAGGCTAGCGGGGGGGCGTGAGCAGTTCTTC. Amino acids: CASSQGRLAGGREQFF.